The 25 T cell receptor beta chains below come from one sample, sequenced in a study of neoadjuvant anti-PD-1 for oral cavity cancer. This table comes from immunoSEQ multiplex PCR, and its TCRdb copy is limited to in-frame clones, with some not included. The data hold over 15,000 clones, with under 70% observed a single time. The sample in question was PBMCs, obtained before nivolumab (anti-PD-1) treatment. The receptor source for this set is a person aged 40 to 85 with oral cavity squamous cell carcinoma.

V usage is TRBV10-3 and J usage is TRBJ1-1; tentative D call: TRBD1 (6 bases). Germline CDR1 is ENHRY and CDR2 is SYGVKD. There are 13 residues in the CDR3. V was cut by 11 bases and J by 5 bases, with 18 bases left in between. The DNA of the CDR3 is TGTGCCGCCGTGGGGGGGGCGGGAACTGAAGCTTTCTTT. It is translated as CAAVGGAGTEAFF.

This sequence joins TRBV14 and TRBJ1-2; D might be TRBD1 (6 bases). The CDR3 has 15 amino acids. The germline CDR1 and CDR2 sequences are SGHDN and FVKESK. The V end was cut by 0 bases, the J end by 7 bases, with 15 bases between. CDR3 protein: CASSQDRDKIGGYTF. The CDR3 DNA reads TGTGCCAGCAGCCAAGATCGGGACAAAATCGGTGGCTACACCTTC.

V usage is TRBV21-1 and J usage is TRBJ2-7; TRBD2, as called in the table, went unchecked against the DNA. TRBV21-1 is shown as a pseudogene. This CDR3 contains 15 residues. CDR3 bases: TGTGCCAGCAGTCGCGGGTGCCCTTACTCCTACGAGCAGTACTTC. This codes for CASSRGCPYSYEQYF.

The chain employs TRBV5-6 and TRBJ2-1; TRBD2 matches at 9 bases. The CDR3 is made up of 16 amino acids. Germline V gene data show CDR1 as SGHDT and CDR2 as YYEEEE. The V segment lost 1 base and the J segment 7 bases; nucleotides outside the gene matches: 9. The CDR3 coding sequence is TGTGCCAGCAGCTTGTCAGCTAGCGGGATAGGGAATGAGCAGTTCTTC. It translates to CASSLSASGIGNEQFF.

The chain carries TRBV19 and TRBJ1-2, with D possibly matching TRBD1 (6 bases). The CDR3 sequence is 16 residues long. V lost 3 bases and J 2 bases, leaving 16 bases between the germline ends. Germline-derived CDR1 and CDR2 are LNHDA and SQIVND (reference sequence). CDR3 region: CASSIGAQGSNYGYTF. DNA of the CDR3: TGTGCCAGTAGTATCGGTGCCCAGGGGTCGAACTATGGCTACACCTTC.

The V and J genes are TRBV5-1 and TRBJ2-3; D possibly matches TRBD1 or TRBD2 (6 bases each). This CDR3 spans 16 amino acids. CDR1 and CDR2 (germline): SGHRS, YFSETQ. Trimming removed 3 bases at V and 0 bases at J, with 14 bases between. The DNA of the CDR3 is TGCGCCAGCAGCTCTGGAGGGGGAGAAAGCACAGATACGCAGTATTTT. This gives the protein CASSSGGGESTDTQYF.

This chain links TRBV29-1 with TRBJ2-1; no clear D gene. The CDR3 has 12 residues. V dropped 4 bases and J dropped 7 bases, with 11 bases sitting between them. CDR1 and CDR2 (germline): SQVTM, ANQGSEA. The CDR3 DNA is TGCAGCGTTGGTCTTCTGGGAAATGAGCAGTTCTTC. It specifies CSVGLLGNEQFF.

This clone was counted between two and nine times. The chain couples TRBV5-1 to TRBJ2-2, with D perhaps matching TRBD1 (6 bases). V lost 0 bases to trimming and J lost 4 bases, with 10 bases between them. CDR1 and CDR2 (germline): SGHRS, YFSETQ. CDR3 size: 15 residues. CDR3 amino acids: CASSLVWGLTGELFF. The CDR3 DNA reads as TGCGCCAGCAGCTTGGTTTGGGGGCTCACCGGGGAGCTGTTTTTT.

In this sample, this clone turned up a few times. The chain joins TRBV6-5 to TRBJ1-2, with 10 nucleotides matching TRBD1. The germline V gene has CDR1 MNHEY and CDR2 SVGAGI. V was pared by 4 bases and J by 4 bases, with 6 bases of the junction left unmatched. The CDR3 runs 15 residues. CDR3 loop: CASSSPTGGGYGYTF. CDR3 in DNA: TGTGCCAGCAGTTCCCCGACAGGGGGCGGCTATGGCTACACCTTC.

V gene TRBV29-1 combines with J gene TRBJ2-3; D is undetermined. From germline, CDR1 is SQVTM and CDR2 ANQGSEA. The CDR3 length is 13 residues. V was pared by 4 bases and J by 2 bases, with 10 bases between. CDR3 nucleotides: TGCAGCGTTGGTGGCAGGAACACAGATACGCAGTATTTT. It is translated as CSVGGRNTDTQYF.

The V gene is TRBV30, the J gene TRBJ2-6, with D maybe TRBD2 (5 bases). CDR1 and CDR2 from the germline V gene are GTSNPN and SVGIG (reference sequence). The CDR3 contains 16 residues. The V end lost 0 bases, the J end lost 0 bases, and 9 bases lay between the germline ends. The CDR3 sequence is CAWSVPRGSGANVLTF. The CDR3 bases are TGTGCCTGGAGTGTACCCCGGGGCTCTGGGGCCAACGTCCTGACTTTC.

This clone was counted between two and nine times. This chain's CDR3 is CASSERRTGLYNEQFF. For the CDR3, the DNA is TGTGCCAGCAGTGAAAGGAGGACAGGGCTTTACAATGAGCAGTTCTTC. The chain combines TRBV25-1 with TRBJ2-1; TRBD1 matches 8 bases. CDR3 length: 16 amino acids. The germline gives CDR1 MGHDK, CDR2 SYGVNS. V shed 2 bases and J 4 bases; nucleotides not matched to a gene: 7.

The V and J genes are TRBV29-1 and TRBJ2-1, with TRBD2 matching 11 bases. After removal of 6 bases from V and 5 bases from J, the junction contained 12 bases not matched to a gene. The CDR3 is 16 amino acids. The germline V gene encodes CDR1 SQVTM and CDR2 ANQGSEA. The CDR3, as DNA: TGCAGCGTGAAGGGACTAGCGGAAACAAAGAACAATGAGCAGTTCTTC. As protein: CSVKGLAETKNNEQFF.

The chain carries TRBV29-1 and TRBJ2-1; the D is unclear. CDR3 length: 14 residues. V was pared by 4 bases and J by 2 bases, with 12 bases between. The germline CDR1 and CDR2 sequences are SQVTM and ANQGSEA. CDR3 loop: CSVAGSRAYNEQFF. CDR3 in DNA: TGCAGCGTTGCGGGTAGCCGTGCCTACAATGAGCAGTTCTTC.

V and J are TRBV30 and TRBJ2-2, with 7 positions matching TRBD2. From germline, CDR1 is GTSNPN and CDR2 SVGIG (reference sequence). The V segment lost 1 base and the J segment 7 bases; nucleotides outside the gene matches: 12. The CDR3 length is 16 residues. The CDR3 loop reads CAWSGSPSGTGGELFF. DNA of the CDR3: TGTGCCTGGAGTGGCTCCCCGAGCGGGACGGGCGGGGAGCTGTTTTTT.

The CDR3 sequence is CASSQDLADYTDTQYF. DNA of the CDR3: TGCGCCAGCAGCCAAGACCTAGCGGATTACACAGATACGCAGTATTTT. The chain recombines TRBV4-1 with TRBJ2-3; TRBD2 matches at 7 bases. CDR1 MGHRA and CDR2 YSYEKL come from the germline V gene. The CDR3 has 16 amino acids. V shed 0 bases, J shed 2 bases, and the junction held 5 bases outside the gene matches.

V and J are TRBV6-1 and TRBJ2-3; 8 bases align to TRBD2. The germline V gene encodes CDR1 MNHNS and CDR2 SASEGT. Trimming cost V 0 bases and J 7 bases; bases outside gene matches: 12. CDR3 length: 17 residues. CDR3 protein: CASSEARAAGGRHTQYF. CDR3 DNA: TGTGCCAGCAGTGAAGCTAGAGCGGCGGGAGGTCGGCATACGCAGTATTTT.

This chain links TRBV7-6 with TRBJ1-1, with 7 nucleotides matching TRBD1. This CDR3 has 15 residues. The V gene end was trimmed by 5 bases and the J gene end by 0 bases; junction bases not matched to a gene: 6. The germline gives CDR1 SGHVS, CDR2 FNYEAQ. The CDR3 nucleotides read TGTGCCAGCAGCAGAATGGGACAGCTGAACACTGAAGCTTTCTTT. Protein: CASSRMGQLNTEAFF.

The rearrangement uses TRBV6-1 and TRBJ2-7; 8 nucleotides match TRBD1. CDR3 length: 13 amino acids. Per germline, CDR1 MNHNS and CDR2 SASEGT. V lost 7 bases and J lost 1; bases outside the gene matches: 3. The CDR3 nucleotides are TGTGCCAGCACCGGACAGGGTTCCTACGAGCAGTACTTC. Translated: CASTGQGSYEQYF.

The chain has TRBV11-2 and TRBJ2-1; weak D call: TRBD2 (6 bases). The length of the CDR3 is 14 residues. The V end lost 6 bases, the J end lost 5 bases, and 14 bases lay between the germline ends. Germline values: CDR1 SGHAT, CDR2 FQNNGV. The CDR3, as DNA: TGTGCCAGCAGATCCCCGGGGGACCACAATGAGCAGTTCTTC. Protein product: CASRSPGDHNEQFF.

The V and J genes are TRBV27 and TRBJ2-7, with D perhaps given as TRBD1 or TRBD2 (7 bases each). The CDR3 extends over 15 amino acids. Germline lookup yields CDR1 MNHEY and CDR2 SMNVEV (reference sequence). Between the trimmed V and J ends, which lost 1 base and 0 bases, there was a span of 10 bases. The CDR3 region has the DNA TGTGCCAGCAGTTTATGGGAGGGGGCCTCCTACGAGCAGTACTTC. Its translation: CASSLWEGASYEQYF.

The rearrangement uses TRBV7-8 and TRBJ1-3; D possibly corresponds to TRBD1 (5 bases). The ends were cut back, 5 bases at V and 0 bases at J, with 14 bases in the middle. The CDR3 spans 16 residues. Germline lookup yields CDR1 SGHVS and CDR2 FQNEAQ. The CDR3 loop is CASSLTESRSGNTIYF. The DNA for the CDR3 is TGTGCCAGCAGCCTGACAGAAAGTCGCTCTGGAAACACCATATATTTT.

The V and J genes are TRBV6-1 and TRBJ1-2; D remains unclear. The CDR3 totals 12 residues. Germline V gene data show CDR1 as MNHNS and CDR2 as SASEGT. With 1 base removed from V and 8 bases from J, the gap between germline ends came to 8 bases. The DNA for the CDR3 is TGTGCCAGCAGTGAAGGCCGTTGGGGCTACACCTTC. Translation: CASSEGRWGYTF.

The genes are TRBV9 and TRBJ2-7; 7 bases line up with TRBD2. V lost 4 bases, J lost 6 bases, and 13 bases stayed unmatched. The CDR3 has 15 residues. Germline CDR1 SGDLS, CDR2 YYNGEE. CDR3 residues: CASSSRPTREAEQYF. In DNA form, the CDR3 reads TGTGCCAGCAGCTCACGACCCACCCGGGAGGCCGAGCAGTACTTC.

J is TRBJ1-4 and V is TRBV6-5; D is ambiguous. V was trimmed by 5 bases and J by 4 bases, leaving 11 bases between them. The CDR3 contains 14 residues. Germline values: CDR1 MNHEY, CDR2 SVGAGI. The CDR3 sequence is CASSRATFNEKLFF. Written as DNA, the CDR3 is TGTGCCAGCAGTCGCGCTACTTTTAATGAAAAACTGTTTTTT.